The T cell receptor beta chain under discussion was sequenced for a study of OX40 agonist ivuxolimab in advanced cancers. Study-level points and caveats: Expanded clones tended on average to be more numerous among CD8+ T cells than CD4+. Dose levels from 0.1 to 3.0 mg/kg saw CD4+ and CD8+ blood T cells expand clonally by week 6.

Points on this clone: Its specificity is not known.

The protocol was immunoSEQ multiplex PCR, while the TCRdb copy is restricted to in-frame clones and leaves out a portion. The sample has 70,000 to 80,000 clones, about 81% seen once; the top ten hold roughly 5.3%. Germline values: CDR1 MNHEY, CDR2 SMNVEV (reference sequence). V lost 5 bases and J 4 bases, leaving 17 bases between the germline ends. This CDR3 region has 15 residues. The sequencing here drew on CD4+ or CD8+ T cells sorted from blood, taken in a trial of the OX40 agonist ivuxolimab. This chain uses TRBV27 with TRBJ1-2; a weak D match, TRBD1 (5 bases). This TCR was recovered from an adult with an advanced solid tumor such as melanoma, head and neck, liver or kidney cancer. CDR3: CASSPAGTLPYGYTF. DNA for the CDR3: TGTGCCAGCAGTCCCGCCGGGACCCTACCCTATGGCTACACCTTC.